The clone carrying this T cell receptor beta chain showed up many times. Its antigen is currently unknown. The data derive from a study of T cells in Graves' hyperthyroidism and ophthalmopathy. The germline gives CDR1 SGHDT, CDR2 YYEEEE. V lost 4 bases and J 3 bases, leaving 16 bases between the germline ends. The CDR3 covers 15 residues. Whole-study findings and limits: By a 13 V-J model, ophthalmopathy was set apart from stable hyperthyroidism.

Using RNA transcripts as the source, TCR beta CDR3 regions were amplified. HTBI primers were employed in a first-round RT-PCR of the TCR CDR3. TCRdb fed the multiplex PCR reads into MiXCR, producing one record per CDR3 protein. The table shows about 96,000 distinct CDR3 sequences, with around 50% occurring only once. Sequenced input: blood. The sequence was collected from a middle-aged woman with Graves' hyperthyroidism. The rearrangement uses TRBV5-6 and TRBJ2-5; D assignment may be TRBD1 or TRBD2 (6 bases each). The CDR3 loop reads CASSRGLSSEETQYF. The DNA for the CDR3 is TGTGCCAGCAGCCGGGGGCTGTCGTCGGAAGAGACCCAGTACTTC.